Included here is one TCR beta chain sequence, with context. What it binds is unknown. The data were produced by immunoSEQ multiplex PCR, yet TCRdb's version contains in-frame clones alone and is incomplete. The table has a few hundred thousand clones, 85% to 95% seen once. V lost 6 bases to trimming and J lost 9 bases, with 18 bases between them. The CDR3 contains 13 residues. From germline, CDR1 is MNHEY and CDR2 SMNVEV (reference sequence). The data are from a study of brain T cells in children with intractable seizures. Findings and limits, study-wide: Viral specificity was inferred only from CDR3 similarity; HCMV serostatus was unknown. Pre- and post-surgery blood differed in depth, so pre-surgery absences may be undersampling.

Time point here: blood from clinic visit 5 months post-surgery; TSC patient then seizure free. Surgery cases with the highest brain T cell transcript signatures were chosen for sequencing. Pre-surgery treatment included at least one anti-epileptic drug. The clonotype was recovered from a boy less than two years old with tuberous sclerosis and intractable seizures. This specimen was peripheral blood, taken about 5 months after surgery. V usage is TRBV27 and J usage is TRBJ2-7; D might be TRBD1 or TRBD2, each matching 5 bases. In DNA form, the CDR3 reads TGTGCCAGCAGCGAGGGGATCGACCTAGGGCAGTACTTC. Translated: CASSEGIDLGQYF.